This entry features one T cell receptor (beta chain) sequence. Its antigen remains unidentified. The sample is drawn from a study of T cell repertoires in cytomegalovirus infection. Looking at the study overall: Used in the study were CMV epitopes, some recently identified and HLA-C-restricted, others well-studied and HLA-B-restricted. An indication of both CMV infection and matching HLA type came from public TCR beta signatures.

The CDR3 loop spans 14 amino acids. J lost 4 bases, V lost 4 bases, and 5 bases had no gene match. Germline CDR1 reads LNHDA; CDR2 reads SQIVND (reference sequence). MiXCR was run by TCRdb on the reads, yielding one entry per CDR3 protein. Among approximately 110,000 distinct CDR3 sequences, around 31% were seen once, and the ten largest hold 40% to 45%. This chain links TRBV19 with TRBJ2-7; 9 bases line up with TRBD1. Sequences were derived from CD8+ T cells from cultured PBMCs, sampled from culture after CMV antigen stimulation. The sequence was obtained from a human donor in good health (CMV status not recorded). Some clones in this sample may be carry-over from other donors' samples. The CDR3 sequence is CASSTRDREYEQYF. CDR3 bases: TGTGCCAGTAGTACTCGGGACAGGGAGTACGAGCAGTACTTC.